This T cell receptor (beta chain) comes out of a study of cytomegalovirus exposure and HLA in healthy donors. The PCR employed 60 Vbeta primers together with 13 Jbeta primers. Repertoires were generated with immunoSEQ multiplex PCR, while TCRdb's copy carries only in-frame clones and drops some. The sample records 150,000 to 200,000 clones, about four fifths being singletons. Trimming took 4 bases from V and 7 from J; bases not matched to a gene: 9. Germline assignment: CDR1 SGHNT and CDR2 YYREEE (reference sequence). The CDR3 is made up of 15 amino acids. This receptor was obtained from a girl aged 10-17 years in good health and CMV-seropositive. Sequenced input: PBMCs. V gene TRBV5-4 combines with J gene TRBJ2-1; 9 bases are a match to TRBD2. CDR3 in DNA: TGTGCCAGCAGCGGGAGGGCTAGCGGGAATAATGAGCAGTTCTTC. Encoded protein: CASSGRASGNNEQFF. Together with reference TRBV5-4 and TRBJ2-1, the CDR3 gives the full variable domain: ETGVTQSPTHLIKTRGQQVTLRCSSQSGHNTVSWYQQALGQGPQFIFQYYREEENGRGNFPPRFSGLQFPNYSSELNVNALELDDSALYLCASSGRASGNNEQFFGPGTRLTVL.